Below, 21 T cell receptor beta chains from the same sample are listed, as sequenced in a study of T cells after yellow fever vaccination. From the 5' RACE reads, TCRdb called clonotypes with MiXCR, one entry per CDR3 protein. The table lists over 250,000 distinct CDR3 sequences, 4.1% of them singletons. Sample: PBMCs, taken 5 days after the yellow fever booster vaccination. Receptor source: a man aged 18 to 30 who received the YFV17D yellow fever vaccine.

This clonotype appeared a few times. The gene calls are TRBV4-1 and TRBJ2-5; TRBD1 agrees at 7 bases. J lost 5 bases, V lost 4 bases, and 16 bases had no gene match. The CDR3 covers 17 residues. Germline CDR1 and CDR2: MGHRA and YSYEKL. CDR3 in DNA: TGCGCCAGCAGCCCGCCGGACGACAGGGCGGTTTTCGAGACCCAGTACTTC. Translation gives CASSPPDDRAVFETQYF.

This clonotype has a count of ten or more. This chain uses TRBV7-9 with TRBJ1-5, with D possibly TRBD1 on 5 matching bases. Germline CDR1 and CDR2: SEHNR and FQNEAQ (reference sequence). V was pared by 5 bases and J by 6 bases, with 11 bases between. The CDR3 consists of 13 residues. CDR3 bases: TGTGCCAGCAGCGGGGGGTGGGGTCAGCCCCAGCATTTT. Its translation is CASSGGWGQPQHF.

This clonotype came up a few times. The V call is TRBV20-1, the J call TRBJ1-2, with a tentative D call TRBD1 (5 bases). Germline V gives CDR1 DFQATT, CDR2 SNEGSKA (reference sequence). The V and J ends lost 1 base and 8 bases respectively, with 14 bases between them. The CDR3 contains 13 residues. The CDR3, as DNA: TGCAGTGCTAGAGTCCCTGGGACTGGGGGCTACACCTTC. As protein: CSARVPGTGGYTF.

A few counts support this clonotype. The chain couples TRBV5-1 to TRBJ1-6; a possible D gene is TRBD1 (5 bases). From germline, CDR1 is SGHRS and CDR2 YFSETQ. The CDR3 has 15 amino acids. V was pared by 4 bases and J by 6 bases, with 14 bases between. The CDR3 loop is CASSPGLLANSPLHF. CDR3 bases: TGCGCCAGCAGCCCGGGACTCTTAGCTAATTCACCCCTCCACTTT.

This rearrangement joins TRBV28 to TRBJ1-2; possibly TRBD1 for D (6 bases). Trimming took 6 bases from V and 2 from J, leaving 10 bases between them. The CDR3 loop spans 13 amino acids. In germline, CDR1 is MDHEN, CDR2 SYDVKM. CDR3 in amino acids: CASRLDSNYGYTF. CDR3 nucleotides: TGTGCCAGCAGACTGGACAGCAACTATGGCTACACCTTC.

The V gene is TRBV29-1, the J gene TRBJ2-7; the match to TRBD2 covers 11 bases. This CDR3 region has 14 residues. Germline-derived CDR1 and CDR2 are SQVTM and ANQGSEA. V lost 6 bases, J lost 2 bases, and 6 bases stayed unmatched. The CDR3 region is CSVQRLAGTYEQYF. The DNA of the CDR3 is TGCAGCGTCCAACGACTAGCGGGGACCTACGAGCAGTACTTC.

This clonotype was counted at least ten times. This CDR3 reads CASGPRSGANTEAFF. CDR3 DNA sequence: TGTGCCAGCGGCCCTCGATCAGGGGCGAACACTGAAGCTTTCTTT. J is TRBJ1-1 and V is TRBV7-9; tentatively, D is TRBD1 (6 bases). The CDR3 runs 15 residues. The V end lost 8 bases, the J end lost 1 base, and 17 bases lay between the germline ends. The V gene's germline CDR1 is SEHNR and CDR2 FQNEAQ (reference sequence). Combining the CDR3 with reference TRBV7-9 and TRBJ1-1 gives the whole variable domain DTGVSQNPRHKITKRGQNVTFRCDPISEHNRLYWYRQTLGQGPEFLTYFQNEAQLEKSRLLSDRFSAERPKGSFSTLEIQRTEQGDSAMYLCASGPRSGANTEAFFGQGTRLTVV.

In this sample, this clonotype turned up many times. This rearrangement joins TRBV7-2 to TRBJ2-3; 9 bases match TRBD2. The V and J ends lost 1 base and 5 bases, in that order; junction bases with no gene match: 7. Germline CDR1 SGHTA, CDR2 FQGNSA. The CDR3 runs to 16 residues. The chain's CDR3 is CASSLGAGGPGDTQYF. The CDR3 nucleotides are TGTGCCAGCAGCTTAGGAGCGGGGGGCCCCGGAGATACGCAGTATTTT.

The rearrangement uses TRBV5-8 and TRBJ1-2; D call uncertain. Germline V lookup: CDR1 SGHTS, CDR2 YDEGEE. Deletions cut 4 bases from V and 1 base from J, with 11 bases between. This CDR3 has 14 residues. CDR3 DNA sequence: TGTGCCAGCAGCCCCGGCCCCTTTAACTATGGCTACACCTTC. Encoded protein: CASSPGPFNYGYTF.

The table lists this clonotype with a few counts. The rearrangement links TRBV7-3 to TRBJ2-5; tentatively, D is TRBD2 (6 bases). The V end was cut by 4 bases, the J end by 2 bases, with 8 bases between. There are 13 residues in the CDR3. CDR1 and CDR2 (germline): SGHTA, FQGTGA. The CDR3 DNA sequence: TGTGCCAGCAGCTCGGACTATCAAGAGACCCAGTACTTC. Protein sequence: CASSSDYQETQYF.

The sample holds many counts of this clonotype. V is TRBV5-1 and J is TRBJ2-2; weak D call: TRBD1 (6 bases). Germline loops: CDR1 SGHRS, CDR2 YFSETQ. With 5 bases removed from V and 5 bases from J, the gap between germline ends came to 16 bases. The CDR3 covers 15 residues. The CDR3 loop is CASRGARGRTGELFF. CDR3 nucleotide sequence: TGCGCCAGCAGGGGGGCCAGGGGCAGAACCGGGGAGCTGTTTTTT.

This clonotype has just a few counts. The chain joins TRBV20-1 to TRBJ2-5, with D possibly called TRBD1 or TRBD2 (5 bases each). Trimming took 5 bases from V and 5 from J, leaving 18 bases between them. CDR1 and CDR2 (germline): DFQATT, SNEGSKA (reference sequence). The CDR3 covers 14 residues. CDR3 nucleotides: TGCAGTGCTCTCGGGACCAGGTCGCTGGAGACCCAGTACTTC. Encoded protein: CSALGTRSLETQYF.

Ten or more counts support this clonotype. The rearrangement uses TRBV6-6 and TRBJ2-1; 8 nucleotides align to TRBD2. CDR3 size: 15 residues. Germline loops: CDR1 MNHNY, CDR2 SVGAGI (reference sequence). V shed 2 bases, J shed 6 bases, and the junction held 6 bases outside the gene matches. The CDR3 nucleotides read TGTGCCAGCAGTTACGCGGGGGGCTTCCGCAATGAGCAGTTCTTC. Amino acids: CASSYAGGFRNEQFF.

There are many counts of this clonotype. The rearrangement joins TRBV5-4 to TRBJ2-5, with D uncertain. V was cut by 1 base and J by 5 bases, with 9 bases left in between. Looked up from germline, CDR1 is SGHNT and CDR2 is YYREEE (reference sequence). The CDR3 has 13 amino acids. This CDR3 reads CASSLPYPETQYF. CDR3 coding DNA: TGTGCCAGCAGCTTGCCTTACCCGGAGACCCAGTACTTC.

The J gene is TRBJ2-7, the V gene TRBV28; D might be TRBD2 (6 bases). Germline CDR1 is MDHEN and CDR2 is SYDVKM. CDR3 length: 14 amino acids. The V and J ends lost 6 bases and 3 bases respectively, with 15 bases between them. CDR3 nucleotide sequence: TGTGCCAGCAGCACCGGAGGGTCGGTCTACGAGCAGTACGTC. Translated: CASSTGGSVYEQYV.

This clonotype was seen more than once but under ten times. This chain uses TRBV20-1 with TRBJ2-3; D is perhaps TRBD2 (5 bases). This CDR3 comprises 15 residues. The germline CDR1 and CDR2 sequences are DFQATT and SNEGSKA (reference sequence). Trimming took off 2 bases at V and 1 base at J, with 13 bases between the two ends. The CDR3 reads CSARSDWIGTDTQYF. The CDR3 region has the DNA TGCAGTGCTAGATCGGACTGGATTGGCACAGATACGCAGTATTTT.

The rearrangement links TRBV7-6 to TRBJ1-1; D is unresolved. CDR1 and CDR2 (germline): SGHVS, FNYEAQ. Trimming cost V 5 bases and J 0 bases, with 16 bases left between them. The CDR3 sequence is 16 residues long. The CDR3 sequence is CASSPPRTVMNTEAFF. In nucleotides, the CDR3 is TGTGCCAGCAGCCCCCCCCGGACCGTAATGAACACTGAAGCTTTCTTT.

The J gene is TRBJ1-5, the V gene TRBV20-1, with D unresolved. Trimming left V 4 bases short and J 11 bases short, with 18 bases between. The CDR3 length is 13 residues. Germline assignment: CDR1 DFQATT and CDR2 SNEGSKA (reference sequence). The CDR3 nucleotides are TGCAGTGCTATCGATACGGGCCCGGGATCCCAGCATTTT. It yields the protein CSAIDTGPGSQHF.

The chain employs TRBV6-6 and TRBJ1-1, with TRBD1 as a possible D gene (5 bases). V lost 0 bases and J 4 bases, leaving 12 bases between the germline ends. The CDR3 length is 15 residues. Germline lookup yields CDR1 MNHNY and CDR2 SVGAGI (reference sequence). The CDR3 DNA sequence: TGTGCCAGCAGTTACTCAGCAGGGTCGGGCACTGAAGCTTTCTTT. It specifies CASSYSAGSGTEAFF.

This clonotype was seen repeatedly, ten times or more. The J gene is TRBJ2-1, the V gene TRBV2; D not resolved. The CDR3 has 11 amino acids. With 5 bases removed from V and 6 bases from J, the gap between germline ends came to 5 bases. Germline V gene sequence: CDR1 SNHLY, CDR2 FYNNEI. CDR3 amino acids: CASSFPNEQFF. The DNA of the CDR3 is TGTGCCAGCAGTTTTCCCAATGAGCAGTTCTTC.

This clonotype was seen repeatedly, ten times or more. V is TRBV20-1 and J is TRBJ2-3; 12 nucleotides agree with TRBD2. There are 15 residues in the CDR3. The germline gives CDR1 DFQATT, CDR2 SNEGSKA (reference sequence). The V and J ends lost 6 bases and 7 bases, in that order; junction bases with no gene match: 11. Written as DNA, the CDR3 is TGCAGTGCCAGTACGACTAGCGGGGGACCAAATACGCAGTATTTT. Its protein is CSASTTSGGPNTQYF.